This T cell receptor (beta chain) was profiled in a study of OX40 agonist ivuxolimab in advanced cancers. Method: immunoSEQ multiplex PCR; TCRdb's copy keeps in-frame clones and lacks some. The sample has approximately 55,000 clones, about 86% seen once. V lost 1 base and J 2 bases, leaving 9 bases between the germline ends. The CDR3 sequence is 13 residues long. Germline CDR1 and CDR2: GTSNPN and SVGIG (reference sequence). The TCR originated in an adult with an advanced solid tumor such as melanoma, head and neck, liver or kidney cancer. This specimen consisted of CD4+ or CD8+ T cells sorted from blood, obtained in a trial of the OX40 agonist ivuxolimab. The J gene is TRBJ2-7, the V gene TRBV30; the D gene is possibly TRBD1 (5 bases). The CDR3 is CAWSGGNAYEQYF. The CDR3 DNA sequence: TGTGCCTGGAGTGGGGGCAATGCCTACGAGCAGTACTTC.